This is a list of T cell receptor beta chains from one sample in a study of shared clonotypes between healthy human individuals. Profiled with immunoSEQ multiplex PCR; TCRdb holds only in-frame clones, not every one. The sample lists approximately 350,000 clones, about 96% occurring once. Sequenced input: memory CD8+ T cells sorted from blood. These receptor sequences come from a young man in good health. The CDR3 runs from the conserved cysteine through the conserved F or W. D genes are given only for firm matches. Only some rows state a clone size, as once, few, many or a class for expanded clones.

clone_size,d_call,j_call,v_call,cdr3_nt,cdr3_aa
-,TRBD2,TRBJ2-3,TRBV4-1,TGCGCCAGCAGGCAAAGCCCGGGACTAGCCGTAGATACGCAGTATTTT,CASRQSPGLAVDTQYF
-,-,TRBJ2-6,TRBV19,TGTGCCAGTAGTATAGCGCAGGTCTCTGGGGCCAACGTCCTGACTTTC,CASSIAQVSGANVLTF
-,-,TRBJ2-3,TRBV6-5,TGTGCCAGCAGGAAAGGACAGACAGATACGCAGTATTTT,CASRKGQTDTQYF
-,TRBD1,TRBJ1-2,TRBV5-1,TGCGCCAGCAGCCTCGCGGGACAGTTCTATGGCTACACCTTC,CASSLAGQFYGYTF
-,-,TRBJ1-1,TRBV7-9,TGTGCCAGCAGCTTAGGGAGGATCACTGAAGCTTTCTTT,CASSLGRITEAFF
-,TRBD2,TRBJ2-2,TRBV2,TGTGCCAGCAGTGACCGTACTAGCGGTTCGAACACCGGGGAGCTGTTTTTT,CASSDRTSGSNTGELFF
-,-,TRBJ1-5,TRBV19,TGTGCCAGTAGTATAGTTCCAGGGCCCTATAGCAATCAGCCCCAGCATTTT,CASSIVPGPYSNQPQHF
-,-,TRBJ2-1,TRBV5-1,TGCGCCAGCAGCTTGATGCCCCAAGCGGTGGCCTACAATGAGCAGTTCTTC,CASSLMPQAVAYNEQFF
-,-,TRBJ2-7,TRBV2,TGTGCCAGCAGTGACAGTGGGAGCCACCACGAGCAGTACTTC,CASSDSGSHHEQYF
-,-,TRBJ1-1,TRBV5-4,TGTGCCAGCAGCTTTGGCGGACGGAGTCAAGCTTTCTTT,CASSFGGRSQAFF
-,-,TRBJ2-3,TRBV29-1,TGCAGCCCTGGACGCACAGATACGCAGTATTTT,CSPGRTDTQYF
-,-,TRBJ2-3,TRBV19,TGTGCCAGTAGTATAGTTGGATTTCAGTATTTT,CASSIVGFQYF
-,-,TRBJ2-1,TRBV19,TGTGCCAGTAGTATAGGCCCCCAGCGGGTGATTTACAATGAGCAGTTCTTC,CASSIGPQRVIYNEQFF
-,-,TRBJ2-7,TRBV27,TGTGCCAGCAGAGCGTTAAGCTCCTACGAGCAGTACTTC,CASRALSSYEQYF
-,-,TRBJ2-1,TRBV11-2,TGTGCCAGCAGCTTATATGGGGGGATAGTCGATGAGCAGTTCTTC,CASSLYGGIVDEQFF
-,-,TRBJ1-5,TRBV19,TGTGCCAGTAGGGACTCATCTCCGGGCAATCAGCCCCAGCATTTT,CASRDSSPGNQPQHF
-,-,TRBJ1-1,TRBV27,TGTGCCAGCAGGGCAGGGAACACTGAAGCTTTCTTT,CASRAGNTEAFF
once,-,TRBJ1-3,TRBV14,TGTGCCAGCAGCCGAAAATCCGGGACGGGGCCTAGCACCATATATTTT,CASSRKSGTGPSTIYF
-,-,TRBJ2-5,TRBV28,TGTGCCAGCAGTTTGACAGGTCCCTTCCAAGAGACCCAGTACTTC,CASSLTGPFQETQYF
-,-,TRBJ2-3,TRBV14,TGTGCCAGCAGCCAAGACATCCTGGGACTCCACACAGATACGCAGTATTTT,CASSQDILGLHTDTQYF
-,TRBD2,TRBJ2-1,TRBV9,TGTGCCAGCAGCGTAGGCGGGAGGGCCGCCTACAATGAGCAGTTCTTC,CASSVGGRAAYNEQFF
-,-,TRBJ2-5,TRBV28,TGTGCCAGCAGTTTTCCGGGACGTTTACAAGAGACCCAGTACTTC,CASSFPGRLQETQYF
-,-,TRBJ1-1,TRBV7-9,TGTGCCAGCAGCTTAATGCGCAGCCTAGTAGGGACTGAAGCTTTCTTT,CASSLMRSLVGTEAFF